The 24 T cell receptor beta chains below all came from one sample that was sequenced in a study of T cell responses to AZD1222 COVID-19 vaccine. TCRdb's table, derived via immunoSEQ multiplex PCR, lists solely in-frame clones and lacks some. The table records about 76,000 clones, around three quarters of them present only once. This specimen consisted of peripheral blood, obtained 28 days after the second dose of the MenACWY control vaccine. The receptors were sampled from an adult who received the MenACWY meningococcal vaccine as a control.

The chain uses TRBV9 and TRBJ1-2; 7 nucleotides align to TRBD1. CDR1 SGDLS and CDR2 YYNGEE come from the germline V gene. There are 16 residues in the CDR3. The ends lost 2 bases at V and 4 bases at J; junction bases unmatched: 11. The CDR3 protein is CASSVGSNPGGYGYTF. The DNA of the CDR3 is TGTGCCAGCAGCGTTGGATCTAACCCAGGGGGCTATGGCTACACCTTC.

The chain has TRBV5-1 and TRBJ2-7; 7 positions match TRBD1. The germline gives CDR1 SGHRS, CDR2 YFSETQ. V was pared by 3 bases and J by 2 bases, with 11 bases of the junction left unmatched. The CDR3 loop spans 16 amino acids. CDR3 residues: CASSSTGKGAPYEQYF. CDR3 coding DNA: TGCGCCAGCAGCTCAACAGGGAAGGGGGCTCCCTACGAGCAGTACTTC.

V and J are TRBV28 and TRBJ2-5, with 8 positions matching TRBD2. From germline, CDR1 is MDHEN and CDR2 SYDVKM. This CDR3 region has 17 residues. With V trimmed by 6 bases and J by 2 bases, 14 bases remained unmatched. CDR3: CASSGPSGGNSQETQYF. In DNA, the CDR3 is TGTGCCAGCAGCGGACCCAGCGGGGGAAATTCACAAGAGACCCAGTACTTC.

This clone appeared many times. The genes are TRBV9 and TRBJ2-7; no definite D call. The germline V gene encodes CDR1 SGDLS and CDR2 YYNGEE. The CDR3 loop spans 14 amino acids. Trimming pared 0 bases from V and 2 bases from J, leaving 9 bases between. CDR3 sequence: CASSVGAATYEQYF. The CDR3 DNA reads as TGTGCCAGCAGCGTAGGGGCGGCGACCTACGAGCAGTACTTC. Using reference TRBV9 and TRBJ2-7 for the parts outside the CDR3, the full variable domain is DSGVTQTPKHLITATGQRVTLRCSPRSGDLSVYWYQQSLDQGLQFLIQYYNGEERAKGNILERFSAQQFPDLHSELNLSSLELGDSALYFCASSVGAATYEQYFGPGTRLTVT.

This chain uses TRBV7-8 with TRBJ1-1, with a tentative D call TRBD1 (6 bases). CDR3 length: 19 amino acids. CDR1 is SGHVS, CDR2 FQNEAQ, per germline. V was clipped by 4 bases and J by 4 bases, with 28 bases between them. CDR3 DNA: TGTGCCAGCAGCTCTGTAGCATGGGGTGAGGAAGGGGGTCGCACTGAAGCTTTCTTT. Its translation: CASSSVAWGEEGGRTEAFF.

This clone showed up just a few times. The chain carries TRBV4-1 and TRBJ1-1, with TRBD1 matching over 8 bases. This CDR3 spans 15 amino acids. Per germline, CDR1 MGHRA and CDR2 YSYEKL. V lost 0 bases and J lost 1; bases outside the gene matches: 1. CDR3 protein: CASSQDTGGNTEAFF. CDR3 nucleotides: TGCGCCAGCAGCCAAGATACAGGGGGGAACACTGAAGCTTTCTTT.

This chain joins TRBV7-2 and TRBJ2-5; D ambiguous. Per the germline V gene, CDR1 is SGHTA and CDR2 is FQGNSA. V was trimmed by 0 bases and J by 6 bases, leaving 20 bases between them. The CDR3 runs 17 residues. This CDR3 is CASSLAGPRGSRKTQYF. The CDR3 DNA reads TGTGCCAGCAGCTTAGCGGGCCCCAGAGGCAGTCGAAAGACCCAGTACTTC.

The rearrangement uses TRBV3-1 (or the pseudogene TRBV3-2) and TRBJ2-5; possible D gene TRBD2, 6 bases. Trimming removed 3 bases at V and 5 bases at J, with 16 bases between. There are 15 residues in the CDR3. Germline CDR1 reads LGHDT; CDR2 reads YNNKEL (reference sequence). Here the CDR3 DNA reads TGTGCCAGCAGCCACGCGACTAGGTCATGGGAGACCCAGTACTTC. It is translated as CASSHATRSWETQYF.

This clone has more than one count but fewer than ten. The V gene is TRBV6-2 or TRBV6-3, the J gene TRBJ1-2; no clear D. The CDR3 covers 15 residues. Deletions cut 0 bases from V and 11 bases from J, with 19 bases between. The V gene's germline CDR1 is MNHEY and CDR2 SVGEGT. CDR3 sequence (DNA): TGTGCCAGCAGTTACTCGAGGGAGGTGCGTTCGCTATACACCTTC. It codes for CASSYSREVRSLYTF.

This clone appeared a single time. This sample also contains other DNA sequences that code for the same CDR3. The rearrangement uses TRBV12-3 or TRBV12-4 and TRBJ1-1; D ambiguous. This CDR3 spans 13 amino acids. Trimming took 4 bases from V and 1 from J, leaving 7 bases between them. The CDR3 DNA sequence: TGTGCCAGCAGTTCCGGACCGAACACTGAAGCTTTCTTT. It codes for CASSSGPNTEAFF.

The chain employs TRBV28 and TRBJ1-2; 9 bases are a match to TRBD1. The CDR3 contains 15 residues. Germline V lookup: CDR1 MDHEN, CDR2 SYDVKM. With 4 bases clipped from V and 7 bases from J, the junction kept 10 bases outside the gene matches. CDR3 loop: CASSSPQGAARGYTF. The CDR3 DNA reads as TGTGCCAGCAGTTCCCCACAGGGGGCAGCCCGTGGCTACACCTTC.

The rearrangement joins TRBV19 to TRBJ1-6, with D hard to call. The CDR3 extends over 15 amino acids. The germline V gene encodes CDR1 LNHDA and CDR2 SQIVND (reference sequence). The V end lost 6 bases, the J end lost 9 bases, and 18 bases lay between the germline ends. CDR3 residues: CASREDGSWASPLHF. In DNA form, the CDR3 reads TGTGCCAGTAGAGAGGATGGCTCTTGGGCTTCACCCCTCCACTTT. The entire variable domain, with the rest obtained from reference TRBV19 and TRBJ1-6, is as follows: DGGITQSPKYLFRKEGQNVTLSCEQNLNHDAMYWYRQDPGQGLRLIYYSQIVNDFQKGDIAEGYSVSREKKESFPLTVTSAQKNPTAFYLCASREDGSWASPLHFGNGTRLTVT.

The chain combines TRBV15 with TRBJ2-7, with 13 nucleotides matching TRBD2. CDR3 length: 16 amino acids. Trimming at V came to 3 bases and at J to 4 bases, leaving 6 bases not matched to a gene. CDR1 is LNHNV, CDR2 YYDKDF, per germline (reference sequence). This CDR3 reads CATSRGGLAGRYEQYF. The CDR3 coding sequence is TGTGCCACCAGCAGGGGGGGACTAGCGGGAAGGTACGAGCAGTACTTC.

The V and J genes are TRBV20-1 and TRBJ2-7, with D possibly TRBD1 on 6 matching bases. This CDR3 region has 11 residues. The V gene lost 1 base and the J gene lost 6 bases, with 7 bases spanning the gap. Germline V gene sequence: CDR1 DFQATT, CDR2 SNEGSKA (reference sequence). CDR3 residues: CSARVGAEQYF. CDR3 nucleotide sequence: TGCAGTGCTAGAGTGGGGGCCGAGCAGTACTTC.

This chain links TRBV30 with TRBJ1-2; TRBD1 matches at 7 bases. The CDR3 has 13 residues. CDR1 and CDR2 (germline): GTSNPN, SVGIG (reference sequence). V was pared by 3 bases and J by 4 bases, with 5 bases of the junction left unmatched. The CDR3 is CAWSRDRPYGYTF. In nucleotides, the CDR3 is TGTGCCTGGAGCCGGGACAGACCCTATGGCTACACCTTC.

The J gene is TRBJ1-3, the V gene TRBV5-6, with unresolved D. The CDR3 covers 14 residues. V lost 4 bases to trimming and J lost 7 bases, with 15 bases between them. Germline V gene data show CDR1 as SGHDT and CDR2 as YYEEEE. The CDR3 bases are TGTGCCAGCAGCCCCGACCATGGAGCGAACACCATATATTTT. It translates to CASSPDHGANTIYF.

This chain links TRBV4-2 with TRBJ2-3; D might be TRBD2 (6 bases). This CDR3 comprises 15 residues. Germline CDR1 and CDR2: LGHNA and YNFKEQ. The V gene lost 1 base and the J gene lost 5 bases, with 13 bases spanning the gap. The CDR3 DNA reads as TGTGCCAGCAGCCAAGGAGTGGGAGGTAGAGATACGCAGTATTTT. Translation: CASSQGVGGRDTQYF.

This clone was observed a handful of times. The chain links TRBV7-9 to TRBJ1-3; D call uncertain. Trimming took 7 bases from V and 8 from J, leaving 12 bases between them. The CDR3 length is 12 residues. Germline V lookup: CDR1 SEHNR, CDR2 FQNEAQ (reference sequence). The CDR3 region has the DNA TGTGCCAGCACCTTGAGGTCGGACACCATATATTTT. Protein sequence: CASTLRSDTIYF.

This chain uses TRBV3-1 (or the pseudogene TRBV3-2) with TRBJ2-7; the D is unclear. Germline V gives CDR1 LGHDT, CDR2 YNNKEL (reference sequence). CDR3 length: 12 amino acids. Trimming took 0 bases from V and 9 from J, leaving 9 bases between them. The CDR3 nucleotides read TGTGCCAGCAGCCAAGATCGCCGGATGCAGTACTTC. It is translated as CASSQDRRMQYF.

The V call is TRBV6-5, the J call TRBJ1-2; D may be TRBD1 (5 bases). Deletions cut 5 bases from V and 0 bases from J, with 10 bases between. Germline V gives CDR1 MNHEY, CDR2 SVGAGI. The CDR3 is made up of 14 amino acids. Here the CDR3 DNA reads TGTGCCAGCAGTCCGGGGGGGGCTAACTATGGCTACACCTTC. Protein product: CASSPGGANYGYTF.

This chain connects TRBV5-5 to TRBJ1-4; no clear D. V lost 1 base to trimming and J lost 0 bases, with 13 bases between them. CDR1 is SGHKS, CDR2 YYEKEE, per germline (reference sequence). The CDR3 extends over 17 amino acids. Here the CDR3 DNA reads TGTGCCAGCAGCTTGCGGGGATTTCCAGCAACTAATGAAAAACTGTTTTTT. Its protein is CASSLRGFPATNEKLFF.

The chain links TRBV30 to TRBJ1-3, with a possible D match to TRBD1 (5 bases). The CDR3 totals 15 residues. The germline V and J ends were trimmed by 0 bases and 3 bases, with 12 bases remaining between them. CDR1 is GTSNPN and CDR2 is SVGIG in the germline V gene (reference sequence). The CDR3 nucleotides are TGTGCCTGGAGTGTACCCGGAGGGGTTGGAAACACCATATATTTT. This gives the protein CAWSVPGGVGNTIYF. Together with reference TRBV30 and TRBJ1-3, the CDR3 gives the full variable domain: SQTIHQWPATLVQPVGSPLSLECTVEGTSNPNLYWYRQAAGRGLQLLFYSVGIGQISSEVPQNLSASRPQDRQFILSSKKLLLSDSGFYLCAWSVPGGVGNTIYFGEGSWLTVV.

J is TRBJ2-5 and V is TRBV6-1, with D unresolved. V lost 0 bases, J lost 8 bases, and 13 bases lay in between. From germline, CDR1 is MNHNS and CDR2 SASEGT. The CDR3 covers 14 residues. The CDR3 loop reads CASSEAEQLRTQYF. As DNA, the CDR3 is TGTGCCAGCAGTGAAGCTGAGCAGCTCAGAACCCAGTACTTC.

This clone was counted between two and nine times. V is TRBV2 and J is TRBJ1-1, with TRBD1 matching over 7 bases. Per the germline V gene, CDR1 is SNHLY and CDR2 is FYNNEI. The CDR3 covers 11 residues. J lost 9 bases, V lost 3 bases, and 1 base had no gene match. This CDR3 is CASSERGQAFF. The CDR3 coding sequence is TGTGCCAGCAGTGAGAGGGGGCAAGCTTTCTTT.